The 25 T cell receptor beta chains listed next were all sequenced from one sample in a study of CD8 T cells in ankylosing spondylitis. Study-level findings and limits: Typical of ankylosing spondylitis blood, it appeared, was a TCR beta motif of under 10 highly homologous variants.

Which antigens these TCRs recognize remains unknown. From the 5' RACE reads, TCRdb called clonotypes with MiXCR, one entry per CDR3 protein. This table has 350,000 or so distinct CDR3 sequences, roughly 8% appearing once. The sequencing input was blood, either unsorted or a sorted T cell fraction (not recorded which). The receptors come from a male donor with ankylosing spondylitis.

In its sample, this clonotype was seen a few times. V is TRBV20-1 and J is TRBJ2-7; weak D call: TRBD2 (6 bases). Germline lookup yields CDR1 DFQATT and CDR2 SNEGSKA (reference sequence). Trimming removed 3 bases from V and 5 bases from J, with 8 bases in between. This CDR3 has 11 amino acids. The CDR3 coding sequence is TGCAGTGCTAGTTGGGAGGACGAGCAGTACTTC. This translates into CSASWEDEQYF.

This clonotype was seen many times. The chain has TRBV19 and TRBJ2-5; 11 nucleotides match TRBD1. The CDR3 consists of 13 residues. Unmatched junction bases numbered 2, after V lost 8 bases and J lost 3 bases. Germline loops: CDR1 LNHDA, CDR2 SQIVND (reference sequence). The DNA of the CDR3 is TGTGCCAGTGCGGGACAGGGGGAAGAGACCCAGTACTTC. This sequence encodes CASAGQGEETQYF.

This clonotype was seen a handful of times. The rearrangement links TRBV11-3 to TRBJ1-3, with D perhaps TRBD1 (6 bases). This CDR3 region has 16 residues. Trimming left V 0 bases short and J 0 bases short, with 9 bases between. Germline-derived CDR1 and CDR2 are SGHNT and YENEEA. CDR3 protein: CASSLEETGSGNTIYF. The CDR3 nucleotides are TGTGCCAGCAGCTTAGAGGAGACAGGCTCTGGAAACACCATATATTTT.

The table lists this clonotype with a few counts. This chain joins TRBV6-1 and TRBJ2-7; tentatively, D is TRBD2 (5 bases). Trimming shortened V by 8 bases and J by 1 base, and 12 bases separated the two germline ends. The CDR3 has 13 amino acids. Looked up from germline, CDR1 is MNHNS and CDR2 is SASEGT. CDR3 DNA: TGTGCCAGCGGAATGTCGGGGTCCTACGAGCAGTACTTC. This codes for CASGMSGSYEQYF.

This clonotype was recorded a few times. The chain employs TRBV5-1 and TRBJ2-7; 9 bases agree with TRBD2. Trimming took 6 bases from V and 5 from J; bases not matched to a gene: 24. Per germline, CDR1 SGHRS and CDR2 YFSETQ. CDR3 length: 19 residues. This chain's CDR3 is CASIFSVTSGPRANHEQYF. The CDR3 nucleotides read TGCGCCAGCATTTTTTCCGTGACTAGCGGACCCAGAGCCAACCACGAGCAGTACTTC.

V and J are TRBV29-1 and TRBJ2-7; D uncertain. The V end lost 0 bases, the J end lost 5 bases, and 5 bases lay between the germline ends. The CDR3 covers 11 residues. Germline-derived CDR1 and CDR2 are SQVTM and ANQGSEA. The CDR3 DNA is TGCAGCGTTGAAGATCTACACGAGCAGTACTTC. Encoded protein: CSVEDLHEQYF.

This clonotype has a count of ten or more. The gene calls are TRBV5-5 and TRBJ2-1; D possibly corresponds to TRBD2 (6 bases). Germline CDR1 SGHKS, CDR2 YYEKEE (reference sequence). The CDR3 spans 14 residues. V lost 5 bases and J 4 bases, leaving 13 bases between the germline ends. The CDR3 spells CASRRGGEYNEQFF. The CDR3 region has the DNA TGTGCCAGCAGGAGGGGAGGCGAATACAATGAGCAGTTCTTC.

The rearrangement joins TRBV6-5 to TRBJ2-7, with 9 nucleotides matching TRBD2. V gave up 4 bases and J gave up 2 bases; unmatched junction bases: 6. This CDR3 comprises 15 residues. CDR1 is MNHEY and CDR2 is SVGAGI in the germline V gene. The CDR3: CASSSPSGNPYEQYF. DNA for the CDR3: TGTGCCAGCAGTTCTCCTAGCGGGAACCCCTACGAGCAGTACTTC.

This clonotype was seen a handful of times. The V gene is TRBV5-1, the J gene TRBJ2-5, with D hard to call. V dropped 1 base and J dropped 1 base, with 14 bases sitting between them. This CDR3 has 16 amino acids. Germline CDR1 and CDR2: SGHRS and YFSETQ. The CDR3 region is CASSLSSGAVQETQYF. The DNA for the CDR3 is TGCGCCAGCAGCTTGTCATCAGGTGCAGTCCAAGAGACCCAGTACTTC.

Many counts were recorded for this clonotype. V and J are TRBV3-1 and TRBJ2-7; TRBD2 matches at 7 bases. Germline V gene sequence: CDR1 LGHDT, CDR2 YNNKEL (reference sequence). This CDR3 comprises 14 residues. V lost 8 bases and J lost 7; bases outside the gene matches: 14. CDR3 in DNA: TGTGCCAGCTCCGTATTTGCGGGAGCGTCGGAGCAGTACTTC. Protein: CASSVFAGASEQYF.

The chain carries TRBV3-1 and TRBJ2-7; maybe TRBD2 (5 bases). The germline CDR1 and CDR2 sequences are LGHDT and YNNKEL (reference sequence). The V end lost 11 bases, the J end lost 7 bases, and 21 bases lay between the germline ends. This CDR3 has 13 residues. CDR3 residues: CAPGSHRRWEQYF. The CDR3 coding sequence is TGTGCCCCGGGGTCTCATCGGAGGTGGGAGCAGTACTTC.

This clonotype was found many times. The chain employs TRBV4-2 and TRBJ2-3; D call uncertain. The CDR3 extends over 13 amino acids. The germline V and J ends were trimmed by 1 base and 6 bases, with 8 bases remaining between them. CDR1 LGHNA and CDR2 YNFKEQ come from the germline V gene. CDR3 residues: CASSQGYADTQYF. CDR3 DNA sequence: TGTGCCAGCAGCCAAGGCTACGCGGATACGCAGTATTTT.

This sequence joins TRBV12-3 or TRBV12-4 and TRBJ2-1; D gene ambiguous. The CDR3 sequence is 11 residues long. Between the trimmed V and J ends, which lost 6 bases and 10 bases, there was a span of 10 bases. For the CDR3, the DNA is TGTGCCAGCAGCCCTCGATTCGAGCAGTTCTTC. Translated: CASSPRFEQFF.

This clonotype has at least ten counts. The rearrangement uses TRBV20-1 and TRBJ2-3; 10 positions agree with TRBD2. J lost 4 bases, V lost 0 bases, and 4 bases had no gene match. Germline V lookup: CDR1 DFQATT, CDR2 SNEGSKA (reference sequence). The CDR3 spans 15 residues. CDR3 coding DNA: TGCAGTGCTAGAGACTCTAGCGGGAGTGCAGATACGCAGTATTTT. Amino acid sequence: CSARDSSGSADTQYF.

The chain is built from TRBV19 and TRBJ2-1, with D possibly being TRBD1 (6 bases). Trimming took off 6 bases at V and 9 bases at J, with 27 bases between the two ends. Germline CDR1 and CDR2: LNHDA and SQIVND (reference sequence). The CDR3 contains 17 residues. The CDR3 nucleotides read TGTGCCAGTAGCGCCACACTGTCCGGGACACCTTTAGGTGAGCAGTTCTTC. Encoded protein: CASSATLSGTPLGEQFF.

This clonotype has only a few counts. J is TRBJ2-5 and V is TRBV6-6; D gene ambiguous. This CDR3 has 13 amino acids. CDR1 is MNHNY and CDR2 is SVGAGI in the germline V gene (reference sequence). V was clipped by 2 bases and J by 5 bases, with 9 bases between them. CDR3 sequence: CASSYHPIETQYF. The DNA for the CDR3 is TGTGCCAGCAGTTACCATCCTATCGAGACCCAGTACTTC.

The rearrangement uses TRBV12-5 and TRBJ2-1; D unclear. Germline values: CDR1 LGHNT, CDR2 FRNRAP. The CDR3 extends over 14 amino acids. The V end lost 1 base, the J end lost 6 bases, and 10 bases lay between the germline ends. Here the CDR3 reads CASGLGPQFNEQFF. The CDR3 nucleotides read TGTGCTAGTGGTTTGGGGCCTCAATTCAATGAGCAGTTCTTC.

This clonotype was detected ten times or more. The rearrangement joins TRBV10-3 to TRBJ2-3; D may be TRBD2 (7 bases). CDR3 size: 17 residues. Trimming took 2 bases from V and 0 from J, leaving 15 bases between them. Germline loops: CDR1 ENHRY, CDR2 SYGVKD. DNA of the CDR3: TGTGCCATCAGTGAGAGGGGAGGGGACACTAGCACAGATACGCAGTATTTT. This translates into CAISERGGDTSTDTQYF.

There are many counts of this clonotype. V is TRBV15 and J is TRBJ2-5; 10 nucleotides agree with TRBD2. CDR3 length equals 16 residues. J lost 5 bases, V lost 0 bases, and 6 bases had no gene match. CDR1 LNHNV and CDR2 YYDKDF come from the germline V gene (reference sequence). Here the CDR3 reads CATSRDPSGSWETQYF. The CDR3 DNA is TGTGCCACCAGCAGAGACCCTAGCGGGAGTTGGGAGACCCAGTACTTC.

This clonotype was detected many times. The chain is built from TRBV6-1 and TRBJ1-1; D is ambiguous. Germline loops: CDR1 MNHNS, CDR2 SASEGT. The CDR3 has 15 residues. The germline V and J ends were trimmed by 8 bases and 0 bases, with 16 bases remaining between them. For the CDR3, the DNA is TGTGCCAGCGGCCGCGACTTTGAGGTGAACACTGAAGCTTTCTTT. This codes for CASGRDFEVNTEAFF.

This clonotype was counted at least ten times. The chain has TRBV11-2 and TRBJ2-1; 7 positions match TRBD2. This CDR3 is 14 amino acids long. V gave up 5 bases and J gave up 4 bases; unmatched junction bases: 5. Germline CDR1 SGHAT, CDR2 FQNNGV. The CDR3 DNA sequence: TGTGCCAGCAGCAGACTAGCAGAGTACAATGAGCAGTTCTTC. This sequence encodes CASSRLAEYNEQFF.

This clonotype occurred many times. This chain joins TRBV5-1 and TRBJ2-7; no clear D gene. Germline lookup yields CDR1 SGHRS and CDR2 YFSETQ. This CDR3 has 14 residues. Trimming took 1 base from V and 5 from J, leaving 13 bases between them. CDR3 region: CASSLMTVSHEQYF. Here the CDR3 DNA reads TGCGCCAGCAGCTTGATGACTGTTTCACACGAGCAGTACTTC.

The chain joins TRBV5-5 to TRBJ1-1, with TRBD1 identical over 7 bases. Germline-derived CDR1 and CDR2 are SGHKS and YYEKEE (reference sequence). The ends lost 2 bases at V and 5 bases at J; junction bases unmatched: 12. CDR3 length: 16 residues. The CDR3 DNA sequence: TGTGCCAGCAGCTTCTCAGGCAGGGGGAGTCGGACTGAAGCTTTCTTT. This translates into CASSFSGRGSRTEAFF. The full variable domain, its missing parts supplied by reference TRBV5-5 and TRBJ1-1, is DAGVTQSPTHLIKTRGQQVTLRCSPISGHKSVSWYQQVLGQGPQFIFQYYEKEERGRGNFPDRFSARQFPNYSSELNVNALLLGDSALYLCASSFSGRGSRTEAFFGQGTRLTVV.

The rearrangement links TRBV12-3 or TRBV12-4 to TRBJ1-5; 8 bases are shared with TRBD1. This CDR3 spans 14 amino acids. The V gene end was trimmed by 6 bases and the J gene end by 10 bases; junction bases not matched to a gene: 11. The CDR3: CASRAGGGGGPQHF. CDR3 bases: TGTGCCAGCAGGGCAGGGGGCGGCGGGGGTCCCCAGCATTTT.

The chain uses TRBV7-8 and TRBJ2-2, with a tentative D call TRBD2 (6 bases). Germline loops: CDR1 SGHVS, CDR2 FQNEAQ. V lost 1 base and J 6 bases, leaving 15 bases between the germline ends. This CDR3 has 16 residues. CDR3 loop: CASSLGRTTRAGELFF. CDR3 sequence (DNA): TGTGCCAGCAGCTTAGGTCGGACTACCAGGGCCGGGGAGCTGTTTTTT.